This T cell receptor beta chain emerged from a study of cytomegalovirus exposure and HLA in healthy donors. Participants comprised healthy donors of bone marrow. There were likely unrecorded immune exposures, though donors were nominally healthy when sampled. As to this clone: The antigen remains undetermined.

Study findings and constraints: A later analysis linked a missense variant in DCLRE1C to the trimming of TCR beta V and J genes. A later look showed TCR association rates differing by HLA locus, highest for DRB1 and lowest for HLA-C.

Germline CDR1 is LNHDA and CDR2 is SQIVND (reference sequence). This CDR3 has 18 residues. The trim removed 7 bases at V and 6 bases at J, leaving 18 bases unmatched. In the PCR, 60 Vbeta and 13 Jbeta primers were used. The protocol was immunoSEQ multiplex PCR, while the TCRdb copy is restricted to in-frame clones and leaves out a portion. The sample has some 67,000 clones, 85% to 90% seen once. The TCR sequence derives from a woman aged 25 to 39 in good health and CMV-seropositive. Sequenced input: PBMCs. V gene TRBV19 combines with J gene TRBJ2-2; 9 nucleotides agree with TRBD1. The CDR3 here is CASTQLRGNRGRAGELFF. In DNA form, the CDR3 reads TGTGCCAGTACCCAGCTTAGGGGGAACAGGGGGCGGGCCGGGGAGCTGTTTTTT.